The 20 T cell receptor beta chains reported below all come from one sample, sequenced in a study of cytomegalovirus exposure and HLA in healthy donors. PCR employed 60 Vbeta and 13 Jbeta primers. TCRdb's table, derived via immunoSEQ multiplex PCR, lists solely in-frame clones and lacks some. This sample carries tens of thousands of clones, around 77% of them seen once, and the ten largest clones take approximately 3.7%. What was sequenced was PBMCs. The receptor set was obtained from a man between 25 and 39 years old in good health and CMV-seronegative.

This chain uses TRBV9 with TRBJ2-1, with 7 bases fitting TRBD2. Germline lookup yields CDR1 SGDLS and CDR2 YYNGEE. With 3 bases clipped from V and 5 bases from J, the junction kept 11 bases outside the gene matches. There are 16 residues in the CDR3. CDR3 sequence reads: CASSALQGRVNNEQFF. CDR3 coding DNA: TGTGCCAGCAGCGCGCTACAAGGGAGGGTAAACAATGAGCAGTTCTTC.

The V gene is TRBV28, the J gene TRBJ1-1; the match to TRBD1 covers 10 bases. With 5 bases clipped from V and 7 bases from J, the junction kept 10 bases outside the gene matches. Germline CDR1 is MDHEN and CDR2 is SYDVKM. CDR3 size: 15 residues. The CDR3 sequence is CASSRGTGDYVEAFF. CDR3 in DNA: TGTGCCAGCAGTCGCGGGACAGGGGATTATGTTGAAGCTTTCTTT.

Concerning this clone: The junction shows a germline mismatch at one end, possibly a read error. The chain links TRBV7-9 to TRBJ2-1, with TRBD1 matching over 10 bases. From germline, CDR1 is SEHNR and CDR2 FQNEAQ (reference sequence). The CDR3 loop spans 18 amino acids. CDR3 sequence (DNA): TGTGCCGGCAGCCCAGACAGGGGGCTACGGGGCTCCTACAATGAGCAGTTCTTC. It codes for CAGSPDRGLRGSYNEQFF.

The J gene is TRBJ1-3, the V gene TRBV4-2; no definite D call. The V end lost 3 bases, the J end lost 0 bases, and 6 bases lay between the germline ends. The CDR3 has 14 residues. Per the germline V gene, CDR1 is LGHNA and CDR2 is YNFKEQ. DNA for the CDR3: TGTGCCAGCAGCCAGGGGAGCTCTGGAAACACCATATATTTT. Amino acid sequence: CASSQGSSGNTIYF.

This chain connects TRBV9 to TRBJ2-3, with TRBD2 matching 14 bases. In germline, CDR1 is SGDLS, CDR2 YYNGEE. This CDR3 region has 18 residues. J gave up 1 base and V 2 bases, and 6 bases lay outside the gene matches. Written as DNA, the CDR3 is TGTGCCAGCAGCGTCGGGACTAGCGGGAGTGTTGGCACAGATACGCAGTATTTT. Translating it yields CASSVGTSGSVGTDTQYF.

The chain recombines TRBV19 with TRBJ2-6, with 9 bases lining up with TRBD1. The CDR3 totals 16 residues. Germline V gene sequence: CDR1 LNHDA, CDR2 SQIVND (reference sequence). J gave up 2 bases and V 4 bases, and 3 bases lay outside the gene matches. CDR3 DNA sequence: TGTGCCAGTAGTAAAACAGGGGGCGCTGGGGCCAACGTCCTGACTTTC. Amino acid sequence: CASSKTGGAGANVLTF.

The rearrangement links TRBV7-2 to TRBJ1-6; no clear D gene. CDR1 and CDR2 from the germline V gene are SGHTA and FQGNSA. This CDR3 has 17 residues. The V end lost 0 bases, the J end lost 9 bases, and 18 bases lay between the germline ends. The DNA of the CDR3 is TGTGCCAGCAGCTTAGCCTCGGGGTCCCTTGGGAGTTCACCCCTCCACTTT. It codes for CASSLASGSLGSSPLHF.

This chain links TRBV7-9 with TRBJ1-2, with 8 bases that match TRBD1. Trimming cost V 9 bases and J 4 bases; bases outside gene matches: 10. CDR1 is SEHNR and CDR2 is FQNEAQ in the germline V gene (reference sequence). The CDR3 runs 14 residues. In DNA, the CDR3 is TGTGCCAGTCGCGGACAGGGTCGGGGCTATGGCTACACCTTC. Its protein is CASRGQGRGYGYTF.

The chain links TRBV10-3 to TRBJ1-1; TRBD1 aligns across 10 bases. The germline gives CDR1 ENHRY, CDR2 SYGVKD. Trimming removed 10 bases from V and 5 bases from J; junction bases left unmatched: 7. The CDR3 loop spans 13 amino acids. This chain's CDR3 is CATGTGDWTEAFF. In nucleotides, the CDR3 is TGTGCCACGGGGACAGGGGACTGGACTGAAGCTTTCTTT.

The V call is TRBV4-1, the J call TRBJ2-7; D is possibly TRBD2 (5 bases). There are 15 residues in the CDR3. The germline V gene encodes CDR1 MGHRA and CDR2 YSYEKL. Trimming removed 0 bases from V and 2 bases from J, with 11 bases in between. In DNA, the CDR3 is TGCGCCAGCAGCCAAGATCGTCCAGCGGCCTACGAGCAGTACTTC. It yields the protein CASSQDRPAAYEQYF.

The gene calls are TRBV19 and TRBJ2-6, with a tentative D call TRBD1 (6 bases). The germline CDR1 and CDR2 sequences are LNHDA and SQIVND (reference sequence). The length of the CDR3 is 15 residues. V was shortened by 8 bases and J by 4 bases, with 15 bases between the two germline ends. The CDR3 DNA reads as TGTGCCAGTGCCATGGGGGCAACGGGGGCCAACGTCCTGACTTTC. This translates into CASAMGATGANVLTF.

This clone was counted once. The chain is built from TRBV5-6 and TRBJ2-1; no definite D call. The CDR3 has 17 residues. V lost 1 base to trimming and J lost 3 bases, with 17 bases between them. Germline CDR1 is SGHDT and CDR2 is YYEEEE. The CDR3 loop reads CASSLYRNLYLYNEQFF. The CDR3 nucleotides are TGTGCCAGCAGCTTGTATCGCAACCTCTATCTCTACAATGAGCAGTTCTTC. The full variable domain, its missing parts supplied by reference TRBV5-6 and TRBJ2-1, is DAGVTQSPTHLIKTRGQQVTLRCSPKSGHDTVSWYQQALGQGPQFIFQYYEEEERQRGNFPDRFSGHQFPNYSSELNVNALLLGDSALYLCASSLYRNLYLYNEQFFGPGTRLTVL.

This sequence joins TRBV9 and TRBJ1-1; 11 bases fit TRBD1. Germline CDR1 is SGDLS and CDR2 is YYNGEE. The trim removed 4 bases at V and 6 bases at J, leaving 8 bases unmatched. The CDR3 has 15 residues. The CDR3 is CASSLGTGGSSEAFF. The CDR3 nucleotides are TGTGCCAGCAGCTTAGGGACAGGGGGAAGTTCTGAAGCTTTCTTT.

V and J are TRBV27 and TRBJ1-6; TRBD1 agrees at 10 bases. The germline gives CDR1 MNHEY, CDR2 SMNVEV (reference sequence). The length of the CDR3 is 16 residues. J gave up 9 bases and V 8 bases, and 13 bases lay outside the gene matches. This CDR3 reads CASGDRGLTSGSPLHF. The CDR3 bases are TGTGCCAGCGGTGACAGGGGGCTAACATCCGGTTCACCCCTCCACTTT.

This chain connects TRBV5-1 to TRBJ2-1, with D possibly being TRBD1 (5 bases). CDR1 is SGHRS, CDR2 YFSETQ, per germline. V was clipped by 1 base and J by 8 bases, with 7 bases between them. The CDR3 is 12 residues long. The CDR3 sequence is CASSLSRDEQFF. The CDR3 DNA is TGCGCCAGCAGCTTGAGCAGGGATGAGCAGTTCTTC. The full variable domain, its missing parts supplied by reference TRBV5-1 and TRBJ2-1, is KAGVTQTPRYLIKTRGQQVTLSCSPISGHRSVSWYQQTPGQGLQFLFEYFSETQRNKGNFPGRFSGRQFSNSRSEMNVSTLELGDSALYLCASSLSRDEQFFGPGTRLTVL.

This clone was observed a handful of times. The rearrangement links TRBV19 to TRBJ1-2, with a weak D call TRBD1 (6 bases). Between the trimmed V and J ends, which lost 5 bases and 3 bases, there was a span of 16 bases. This CDR3 has 15 residues. The germline V gene has CDR1 LNHDA and CDR2 SQIVND (reference sequence). The chain's CDR3 is CASSRPGANYYGYTF. The CDR3 DNA follows: TGTGCCAGTAGTCGCCCAGGGGCGAATTACTATGGCTACACCTTC.

This chain uses TRBV4-1 with TRBJ1-3; no firm D call. Germline CDR1 is MGHRA and CDR2 is YSYEKL. The CDR3 totals 17 residues. With 7 bases removed from V and 1 base from J, the gap between germline ends came to 20 bases. The CDR3, as DNA: TGCGCCAGCACTTCTTGGCAGTCGCCTAGTTCTGGAAACACCATATATTTT. This gives the protein CASTSWQSPSSGNTIYF.

The chain couples TRBV5-6 to TRBJ2-7; D remains unclear. CDR3 length: 13 residues. Germline values: CDR1 SGHDT, CDR2 YYEEEE. V lost 2 bases to trimming and J lost 1 base, with 7 bases between them. CDR3 sequence (DNA): TGTGCCAGCAGCTTCGCGGAGTCCTACGAGCAGTACTTC. Residues: CASSFAESYEQYF.

This chain links TRBV7-2 with TRBJ2-5, with 8 bases matching TRBD1. The J call could be wrong; TRBJ2-7 is a better fit for the DNA end. The germline gives CDR1 SGHTA, CDR2 FQGNSA. The CDR3 length is 14 residues. CDR3 amino acids: CASSLQGAPYEQYF. For the CDR3, the DNA is TGTGCCAGCAGCTTACAGGGGGCGCCCTACGAGCAGTACTTC.

This chain links TRBV7-9 with TRBJ2-7; 11 bases fit TRBD2. CDR1 is SEHNR and CDR2 is FQNEAQ in the germline V gene (reference sequence). Trimming at V came to 5 bases and at J to 3 bases, leaving 9 bases not matched to a gene. This CDR3 region has 16 residues. The CDR3: CASSLTGTSGFYEQYF. CDR3 sequence (DNA): TGTGCCAGCAGCCTTACAGGGACTAGCGGATTCTACGAGCAGTACTTC.